A single sample gave rise to the 8 T cell receptor beta chains below, sequenced in a study of OX40 agonist ivuxolimab in advanced cancers. Libraries were prepared by immunoSEQ multiplex PCR; TCRdb keeps only in-frame clonotypes and omits some of them. The table has tens of thousands of clones, 75% to 85% seen once. Sequenced material: CD4+ or CD8+ T cells sorted from blood, taken in a trial of the OX40 agonist ivuxolimab. The receptors shown here come from an adult with an advanced solid tumor such as melanoma, head and neck, liver or kidney cancer.

This clone was observed a handful of times. This chain joins TRBV6-1 and TRBJ2-2, with D perhaps TRBD1 (5 bases). With 4 bases removed from V and 0 bases from J, the gap between germline ends came to 9 bases. This CDR3 region has 15 residues. The germline V gene encodes CDR1 MNHNS and CDR2 SASEGT. The CDR3 reads CASSVGATNTGELFF. DNA of the CDR3: TGTGCCAGCAGTGTAGGGGCGACGAACACCGGGGAGCTGTTTTTT.

DNA for the CDR3: TGCGCCAGCACCTCGACTAGCGGGGAGGCCGGGGAGCTGTTTTTT. The encoded protein is CASTSTSGEAGELFF. V and J are TRBV5-1 and TRBJ2-2; 11 bases fit TRBD2. This CDR3 is built from 15 residues. CDR1 and CDR2 (germline): SGHRS, YFSETQ. Losses at the gene ends were 6 bases for V and 6 bases for J; bases not matched to a gene: 7.

The chain is built from TRBV5-1 and TRBJ1-1; no definite D call. Germline V gene data show CDR1 as SGHRS and CDR2 as YFSETQ. This CDR3 region has 16 residues. Between the trimmed V and J ends, which lost 0 bases and 1 base, there was a span of 13 bases. The CDR3 loop is CASSLATPRRNTEAFF. The CDR3 nucleotides are TGCGCCAGCAGCTTGGCCACGCCGAGACGGAACACTGAAGCTTTCTTT.

The CDR3 region has the DNA TGTGCCAGCAGGGGCGGACAGTCTAACGAGCAGTACTTC. It yields the protein CASRGGQSNEQYF. The V gene is TRBV28, the J gene TRBJ2-7; perhaps TRBD1 as D (6 bases). V was pared by 6 bases and J by 5 bases, with 14 bases between. Germline assignment: CDR1 MDHEN and CDR2 SYDVKM. The CDR3 is 13 amino acids.

The V call is TRBV9, the J call TRBJ1-2; TRBD1 matches 9 bases. CDR1 and CDR2 (germline): SGDLS, YYNGEE. CDR3 length equals 13 residues. V was clipped by 3 bases and J by 8 bases; unmatched bases: 5. CDR3 bases: TGTGCCAGCAGCGCGACAGGGGGGGACGGCTACACCTTC. This codes for CASSATGGDGYTF.

V and J are TRBV6-5 and TRBJ2-3; 7 bases fit TRBD1. Germline CDR1 MNHEY, CDR2 SVGAGI. The junction had 14 bases not matched to a gene; V was cut back by 6 bases and J by 8 bases. CDR3 length: 15 residues. The CDR3 sequence is CASSYGQADVGTQYF. DNA of the CDR3: TGTGCCAGCAGCTATGGACAGGCAGACGTTGGTACGCAGTATTTT.

The V gene is TRBV6-5, the J gene TRBJ2-7; TRBD1 matches 10 bases. J lost 6 bases, V lost 10 bases, and 12 bases had no gene match. The CDR3 length is 14 residues. Germline V gives CDR1 MNHEY, CDR2 SVGAGI. CDR3 bases: TGTGCCACGGCACGAGGGACAGGGGCTCTCGAGCAGTACTTC. This encodes CATARGTGALEQYF.

The chain joins TRBV11-2 to TRBJ2-2; D remains ambiguous. Trimming left V 1 base short and J 0 bases short, with 6 bases between. The CDR3 is 15 residues long. The germline gives CDR1 SGHAT, CDR2 FQNNGV. The CDR3 DNA sequence: TGTGCCAGCAGCTTAGTTCAGGCGAACACCGGGGAGCTGTTTTTT. It codes for CASSLVQANTGELFF. Combining the CDR3 with reference TRBV11-2 and TRBJ2-2 gives the whole variable domain EAGVAQSPRYKIIEKRQSVAFWCNPISGHATLYWYQQILGQGPKLLIQFQNNGVVDDSQLPKDRFSAERLKGVDSTLKIQPAKLEDSAVYLCASSLVQANTGELFFGEGSRLTVL.